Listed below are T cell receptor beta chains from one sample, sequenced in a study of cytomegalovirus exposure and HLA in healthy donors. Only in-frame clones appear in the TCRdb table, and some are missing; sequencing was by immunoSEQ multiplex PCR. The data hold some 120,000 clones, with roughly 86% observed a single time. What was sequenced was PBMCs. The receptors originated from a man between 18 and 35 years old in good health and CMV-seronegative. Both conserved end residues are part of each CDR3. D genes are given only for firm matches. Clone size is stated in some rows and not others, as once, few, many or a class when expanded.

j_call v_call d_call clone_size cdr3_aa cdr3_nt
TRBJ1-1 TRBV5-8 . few CASSLEVRGRNTEAFF TGTGCCAGCAGCTTGGAGGTACGAGGGAGAAACACTGAAGCTTTCTTT
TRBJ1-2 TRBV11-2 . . CASSLGQNYGYTF TGTGCCAGCAGCTTAGGGCAAAACTATGGCTACACCTTC
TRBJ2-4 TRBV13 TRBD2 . CASSSLISGADIQYF TGTGCCAGCAGCTCCCTAATTAGCGGGGCAGACATTCAGTACTTC
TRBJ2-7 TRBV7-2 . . CASSFTEDSVYEQYF TGTGCCAGCAGCTTCACCGAGGACAGCGTCTACGAGCAGTACTTC
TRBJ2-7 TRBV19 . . CASSTRDMSLDEQYF TGTGCCAGTAGTACCCGGGACATGTCTCTGGACGAGCAGTACTTC
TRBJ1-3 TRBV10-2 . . CASSFVAVSGNTIYF TGCGCCAGCAGTTTCGTGGCGGTCTCTGGAAACACCATATATTTT
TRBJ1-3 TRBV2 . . CASVRTLSGNTIYF TGTGCCAGCGTGAGGACACTCTCTGGAAACACCATATATTTT
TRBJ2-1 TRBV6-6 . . CATGLGSYNEQFF TGTGCCACGGGGTTGGGATCCTACAATGAGCAGTTCTTC
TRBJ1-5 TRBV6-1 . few CASSEGLEGSQHF TGTGCCAGCAGTGAAGGGTTGGAGGGATCCCAGCATTTT
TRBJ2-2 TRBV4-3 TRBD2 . CASSQDRLAGNTGELFF TGCGCCAGCAGCCAAGATCGACTAGCGGGGAACACCGGGGAGCTGTTTTTT
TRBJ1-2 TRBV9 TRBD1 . CASSVAGQGDDYGYTF TGTGCCAGCAGCGTAGCCGGGCAGGGGGACGACTATGGCTACACCTTC
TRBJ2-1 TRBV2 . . CATRRPSNEQFF TGTGCCACGCGGAGGCCCTCGAATGAGCAGTTCTTC
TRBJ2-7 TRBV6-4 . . CASSRPSAGPIYEQYF TGTGCCAGCAGTCGACCCTCGGCAGGGCCTATCTACGAGCAGTACTTC
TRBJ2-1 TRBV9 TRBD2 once CASSSGGGGAGNEQFF TGTGCCAGCAGCTCCGGGGGCGGGGGGGCCGGAAATGAGCAGTTCTTC
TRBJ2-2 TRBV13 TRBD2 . CASTKRASGTGELFF TGTGCCAGCACCAAGAGGGCTAGCGGCACCGGGGAGCTGTTTTTT
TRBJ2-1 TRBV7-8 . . CASSLPGEQFF TGTGCCAGCAGCTTACCGGGGGAGCAGTTCTTC
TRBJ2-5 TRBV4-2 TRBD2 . CASSQQGGLAGGPVETQYF TGTGCCAGCAGCCAACAGGGGGGGTTGGCGGGGGGGCCTGTAGAGACCCAGTACTTC
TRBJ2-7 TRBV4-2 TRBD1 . CASSQDRGGGEQYF TGTGCCAGCAGCCAAGACCGAGGGGGCGGCGAGCAGTACTTC
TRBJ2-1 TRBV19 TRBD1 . CASSGTGVLGEQFF TGTGCCAGTAGCGGGACAGGAGTTTTGGGTGAGCAGTTCTTC
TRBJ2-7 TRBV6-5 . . CASREKQNKNEQYF TGTGCCAGCAGGGAGAAGCAAAATAAGAACGAGCAGTACTTC
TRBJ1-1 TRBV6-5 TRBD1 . CASSYSRQGFDTEAFF TGTGCCAGCAGTTACTCGAGACAGGGCTTCGACACTGAAGCTTTCTTT
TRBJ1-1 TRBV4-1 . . CASSHAGWGNTEAFF TGCGCCAGCAGCCATGCGGGCTGGGGGAACACTGAAGCTTTCTTT
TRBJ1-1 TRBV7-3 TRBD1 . CASSPGQANTEAFF TGTGCCAGCAGCCCGGGACAGGCGAACACTGAAGCTTTCTTT
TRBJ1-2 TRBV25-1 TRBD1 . CASSDAGGIYGYTF TGTGCCAGCAGTGATGCAGGGGGGATCTATGGCTACACCTTC
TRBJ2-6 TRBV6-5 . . CASSYGSSGANVLTF TGTGCCAGCAGTTATGGGAGCTCTGGGGCCAACGTCCTGACTTTC
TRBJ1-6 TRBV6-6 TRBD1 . CASSTGQGANSPLHF TGTGCCAGCAGTACTGGACAGGGGGCTAATTCACCCCTCCACTTT
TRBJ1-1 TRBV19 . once CASSVQGPRRTEAFF TGTGCCAGTAGTGTACAGGGTCCCCGGCGCACTGAAGCTTTCTTT
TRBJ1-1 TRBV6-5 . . CASSYSGVITEAFF TGTGCCAGCAGTTACTCAGGGGTGATCACTGAAGCTTTCTTT
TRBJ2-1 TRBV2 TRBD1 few CASSDGTGVDEQFF TGTGCCAGCAGTGACGGGACAGGGGTGGATGAGCAGTTCTTC
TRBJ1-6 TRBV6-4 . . CASRGGSNSPLHF TGTGCCAGCCGCGGGGGTAGTAATTCACCCCTCCACTTT
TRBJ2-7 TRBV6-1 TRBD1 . CASSEALAGTGGRQYF TGTGCCAGCAGTGAAGCGCTGGCCGGGACAGGGGGCCGGCAGTACTTC
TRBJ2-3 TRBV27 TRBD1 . CASINPWDREDTQYF TGTGCCAGCATTAACCCGTGGGACAGGGAAGATACGCAGTATTTT
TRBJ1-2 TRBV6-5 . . CASSYSTGYYGYTF TGTGCCAGCAGTTACTCGACCGGGTACTATGGCTACACCTTC
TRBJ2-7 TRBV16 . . CASSQRSTAYEQYF TGTGCCAGCAGCCAGAGAAGTACGGCCTACGAGCAGTACTTC
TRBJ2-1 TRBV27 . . CASRGGRGVYNEQFF TGTGCCAGCCGTGGGGGCCGGGGGGTCTACAATGAGCAGTTCTTC
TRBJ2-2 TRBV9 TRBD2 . CASSVGIAGRITGELFF TGTGCCAGCAGCGTAGGGATAGCGGGGAGAATCACCGGGGAGCTGTTTTTT
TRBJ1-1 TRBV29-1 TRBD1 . CSVLTGAGTEAFF TGCAGCGTTTTAACAGGGGCTGGGACTGAAGCTTTCTTT
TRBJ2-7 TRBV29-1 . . CSVVLVGYEQYF TGCAGCGTTGTTCTGGTCGGCTACGAGCAGTACTTC
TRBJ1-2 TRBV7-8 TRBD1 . CASSLRDSSTIGYTF TGTGCCAGCAGCTTACGGGACAGCTCGACTATCGGCTACACCTTC
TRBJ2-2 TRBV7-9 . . CASSLAVGGLTTAGELFF TGTGCCAGCAGCTTAGCGGTGGGGGGACTTACTACCGCCGGGGAGCTGTTTTTT
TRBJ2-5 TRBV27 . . CASSSPRSGGETQYF TGTGCCAGCAGTTCCCCTCGGAGCGGCGGAGAGACCCAGTACTTC
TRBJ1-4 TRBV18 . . CASSPDWALGGEKLFF TGTGCCAGCTCACCCGATTGGGCCCTCGGTGGGGAAAAACTGTTTTTT
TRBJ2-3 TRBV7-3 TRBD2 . CASSSFGGSSDTQYF TGTGCCAGCAGCTCGTTCGGGGGGAGCTCAGATACGCAGTATTTT
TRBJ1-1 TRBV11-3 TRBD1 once CASSLETGDEAFF TGTGCCAGCAGCTTAGAGACAGGGGATGAAGCTTTCTTT